This T cell receptor beta chain was recovered during a study of blood T cells in healthy people across ages. General study findings and limits: The donors' CMV status was not determined, possibly confounding changes in expanded clonotypes.

The authors ran a second PCR of about 7 to 12 cycles using a sample-barcoded 5' primer and a J-beta primer mix. One entry per CDR3 protein, called by TCRdb with MiXCR from the 5' RACE reads. The top ten hold under 9.5% of the sample, which has some 760,000 distinct CDR3 sequences, more than 20% seen once. Germline V gene data show CDR1 as MNHEY and CDR2 as SMNVEV (reference sequence). V shed 5 bases, J shed 2 bases, and the junction held 8 bases outside the gene matches. The CDR3 is 16 residues long. Remarks on this clonotype: Its antigen is as yet unknown.

The data were also submitted as part of a second study, on T cells of mothers and their children.

This TCR derives from a boy between 10 and 17 years old in good health. The sequencing sample was made of blood. The rearrangement uses TRBV27 and TRBJ2-3; 9 bases align to TRBD2. The CDR3 region is CASSPVAGAFTDTQYF. The CDR3 coding sequence is TGTGCCAGCAGTCCCGTAGCGGGGGCCTTCACAGATACGCAGTATTTT.